This TCR beta chain was captured in a study of blood T cell repertoires in COVID-19. Study information: Samples taken during acute and convalescent COVID-19 were collected in the United States, Italy and Spain. T cells, B-cell-depleted T cells, or PBMCs provided the cDNA or gDNA that served as material.

Seattle patient enrollment occurred during active infection, with longitudinal follow-up thereafter. Germline V gene sequence: CDR1 SGHAT, CDR2 FQNNGV. The germline V and J ends were trimmed by 5 bases and 6 bases, with 12 bases remaining between them. The CDR3 is 13 amino acids. Study processing details: Researchers report that nucleated cell counts were estimated from reference gene primer amplification. Using immunoSEQ multiplex PCR, the repertoire was profiled, and TCRdb retains in-frame clones only, with some absent. That table gives V, J and clone size, and the DNA gave D and trimming. This repertoire shows about 170,000 clones, 92% found once; its top ten account for 4.8%.

The sample was peripheral blood. The source of this sequence is a man in his thirties or forties with COVID-19, enrolled during active disease. The chain employs TRBV11-2 and TRBJ2-3; D gene uncertain. The CDR3 region has the DNA TGTGCCAGCAGCCGAAGCCAAGCCGATACGCAGTATTTT. It translates to CASSRSQADTQYF.